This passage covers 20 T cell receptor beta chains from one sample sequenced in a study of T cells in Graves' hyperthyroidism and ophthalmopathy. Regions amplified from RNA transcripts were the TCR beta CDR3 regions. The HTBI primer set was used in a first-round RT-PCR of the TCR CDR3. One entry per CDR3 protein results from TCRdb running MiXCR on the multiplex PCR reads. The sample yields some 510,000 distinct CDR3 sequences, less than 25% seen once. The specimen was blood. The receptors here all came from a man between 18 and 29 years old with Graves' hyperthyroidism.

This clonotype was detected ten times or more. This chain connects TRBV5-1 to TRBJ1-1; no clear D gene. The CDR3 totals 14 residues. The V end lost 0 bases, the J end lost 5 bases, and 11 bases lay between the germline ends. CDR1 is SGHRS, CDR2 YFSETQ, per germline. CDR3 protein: CASSLDAGGTEAFF. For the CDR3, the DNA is TGCGCCAGCAGCTTGGACGCAGGCGGTACTGAAGCTTTCTTT. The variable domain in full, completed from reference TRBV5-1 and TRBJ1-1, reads KAGVTQTPRYLIKTRGQQVTLSCSPISGHRSVSWYQQTPGQGLQFLFEYFSETQRNKGNFPGRFSGRQFSNSRSEMNVSTLELGDSALYLCASSLDAGGTEAFFGQGTRLTVV.

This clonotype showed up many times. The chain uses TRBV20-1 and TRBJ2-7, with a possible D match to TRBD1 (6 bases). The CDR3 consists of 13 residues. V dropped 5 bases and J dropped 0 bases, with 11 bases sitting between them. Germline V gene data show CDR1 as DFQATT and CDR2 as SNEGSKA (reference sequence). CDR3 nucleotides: TGCAGTGCTCCGAGGGACAACTCCTACGAGCAGTACTTC. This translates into CSAPRDNSYEQYF.

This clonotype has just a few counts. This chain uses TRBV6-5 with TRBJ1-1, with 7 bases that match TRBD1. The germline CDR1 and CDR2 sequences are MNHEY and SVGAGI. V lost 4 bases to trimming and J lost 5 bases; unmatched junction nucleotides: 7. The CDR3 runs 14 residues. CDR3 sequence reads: CASSCRGGWTEAFF. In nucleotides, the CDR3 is TGTGCCAGCAGTTGCAGGGGGGGTTGGACTGAAGCTTTCTTT.

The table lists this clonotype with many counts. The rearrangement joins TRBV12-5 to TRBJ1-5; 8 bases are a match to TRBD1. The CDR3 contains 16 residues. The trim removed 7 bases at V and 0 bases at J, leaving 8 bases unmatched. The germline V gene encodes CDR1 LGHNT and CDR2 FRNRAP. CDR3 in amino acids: CASASTGDNSNQPQHF. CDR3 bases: TGTGCTAGTGCTTCGACAGGGGACAATAGCAATCAGCCCCAGCATTTT.

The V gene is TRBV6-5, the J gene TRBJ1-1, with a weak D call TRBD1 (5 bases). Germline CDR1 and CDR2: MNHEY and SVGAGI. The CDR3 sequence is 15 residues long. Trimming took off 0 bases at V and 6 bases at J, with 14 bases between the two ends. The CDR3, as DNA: TGTGCCAGCAGTTACTCGAACAGGATGGACTCTGAAGCTTTCTTT. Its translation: CASSYSNRMDSEAFF.

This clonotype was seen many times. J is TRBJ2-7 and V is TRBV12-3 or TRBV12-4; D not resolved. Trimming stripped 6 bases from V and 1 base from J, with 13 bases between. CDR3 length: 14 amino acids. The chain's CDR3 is CASRPSDGSYEQYF. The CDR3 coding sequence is TGTGCCAGCAGACCCTCTGACGGATCCTACGAGCAGTACTTC.

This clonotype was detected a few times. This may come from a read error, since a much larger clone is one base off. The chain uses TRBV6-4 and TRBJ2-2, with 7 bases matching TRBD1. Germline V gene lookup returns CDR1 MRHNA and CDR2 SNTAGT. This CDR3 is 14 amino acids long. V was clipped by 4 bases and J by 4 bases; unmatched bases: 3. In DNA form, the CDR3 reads TGTGCCAGCAGTGCCCGACAGGGCACCGGGGAGCTGTTTTTT. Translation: CASSARQGTGELFF.

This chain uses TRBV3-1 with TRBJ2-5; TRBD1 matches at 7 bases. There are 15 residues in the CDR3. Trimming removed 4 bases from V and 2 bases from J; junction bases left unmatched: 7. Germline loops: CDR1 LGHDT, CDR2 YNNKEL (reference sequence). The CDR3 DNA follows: TGTGCCAGCAGCCTATGGACAGGAAATCAAGAGACCCAGTACTTC. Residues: CASSLWTGNQETQYF.

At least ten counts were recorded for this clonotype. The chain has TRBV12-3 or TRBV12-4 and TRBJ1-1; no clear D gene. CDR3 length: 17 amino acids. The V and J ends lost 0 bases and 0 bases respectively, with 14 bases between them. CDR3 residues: CASSLALTEPLNTEAFF. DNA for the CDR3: TGTGCCAGCAGTTTAGCGCTGACGGAGCCCCTGAACACTGAAGCTTTCTTT.

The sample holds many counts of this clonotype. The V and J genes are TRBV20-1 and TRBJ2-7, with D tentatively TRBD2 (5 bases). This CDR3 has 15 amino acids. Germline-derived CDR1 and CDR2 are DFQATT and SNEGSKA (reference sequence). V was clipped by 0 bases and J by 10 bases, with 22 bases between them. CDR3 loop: CSAREGGSDPTSQYF. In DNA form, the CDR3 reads TGCAGTGCTAGAGAAGGAGGCAGTGACCCTACGAGCCAGTACTTC.

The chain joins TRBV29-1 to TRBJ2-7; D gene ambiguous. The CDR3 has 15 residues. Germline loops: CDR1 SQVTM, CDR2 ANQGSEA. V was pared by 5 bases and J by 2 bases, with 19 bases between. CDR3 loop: CSVQVPRSLAYEQYF. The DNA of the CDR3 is TGCAGCGTTCAGGTGCCCCGATCCTTGGCCTACGAGCAGTACTTC.

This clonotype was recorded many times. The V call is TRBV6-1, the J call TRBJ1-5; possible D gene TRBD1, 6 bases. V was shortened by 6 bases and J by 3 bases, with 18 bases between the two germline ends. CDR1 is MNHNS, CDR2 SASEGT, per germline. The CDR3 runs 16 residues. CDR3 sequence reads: CASSSGGRDTNQPQHF. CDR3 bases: TGTGCCAGCAGCTCGGGGGGCCGGGACACCAATCAGCCCCAGCATTTT.

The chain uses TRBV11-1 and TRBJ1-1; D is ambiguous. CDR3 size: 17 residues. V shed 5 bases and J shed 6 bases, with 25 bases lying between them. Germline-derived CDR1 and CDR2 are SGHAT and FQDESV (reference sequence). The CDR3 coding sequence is TGTGCCAGCAGCCCCCTCGGGTCGGCAGAATTAGCGGCTGAAGCTTTCTTT. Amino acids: CASSPLGSAELAAEAFF.

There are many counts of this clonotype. DNA for the CDR3: TGTGCCAGCAGTTACAGACGCAATCAGCCCCAGCATTTT. This gives the protein CASSYRRNQPQHF. This chain joins TRBV6-5 and TRBJ1-5, with D uncertain. V lost 2 bases and J 2 bases, leaving 4 bases between the germline ends. This CDR3 has 13 residues. The germline V gene encodes CDR1 MNHEY and CDR2 SVGAGI.

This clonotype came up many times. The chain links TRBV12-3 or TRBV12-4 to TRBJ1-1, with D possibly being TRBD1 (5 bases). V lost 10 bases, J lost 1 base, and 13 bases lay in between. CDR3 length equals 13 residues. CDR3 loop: CAIAGRWNTEAFF. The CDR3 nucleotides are TGTGCCATCGCGGGACGGTGGAACACTGAAGCTTTCTTT.

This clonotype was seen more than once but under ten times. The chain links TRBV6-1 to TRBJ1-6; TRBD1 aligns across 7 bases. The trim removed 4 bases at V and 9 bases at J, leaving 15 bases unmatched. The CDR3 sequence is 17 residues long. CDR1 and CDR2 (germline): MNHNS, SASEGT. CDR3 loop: CASSAPGQLSSGSPLHF. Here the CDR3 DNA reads TGTGCCAGCAGTGCCCCGGGACAGCTATCTTCGGGTTCACCCCTCCACTTT.

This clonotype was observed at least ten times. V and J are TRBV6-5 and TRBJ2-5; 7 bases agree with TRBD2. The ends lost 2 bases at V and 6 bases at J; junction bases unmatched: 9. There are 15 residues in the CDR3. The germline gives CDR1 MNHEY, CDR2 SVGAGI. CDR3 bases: TGTGCCAGCAGTTACGCACCGGGAGGAGGGAAGACCCAGTACTTC. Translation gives CASSYAPGGGKTQYF.

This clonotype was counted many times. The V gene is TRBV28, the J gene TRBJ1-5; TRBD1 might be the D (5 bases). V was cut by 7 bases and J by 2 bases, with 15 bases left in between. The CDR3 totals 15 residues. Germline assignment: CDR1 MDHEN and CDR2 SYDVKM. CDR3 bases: TGTGCCAGCAAGGTGGGGGGGGTAGGCAATCAGCCCCAGCATTTT. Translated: CASKVGGVGNQPQHF.

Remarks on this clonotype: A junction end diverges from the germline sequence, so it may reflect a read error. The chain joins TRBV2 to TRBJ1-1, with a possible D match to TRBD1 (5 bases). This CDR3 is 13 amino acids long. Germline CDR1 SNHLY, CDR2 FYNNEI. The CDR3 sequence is CASRDPGNTEALF. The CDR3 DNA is TGTGCCAGCAGAGATCCAGGGAACACTGAAGCTCTCTTT.

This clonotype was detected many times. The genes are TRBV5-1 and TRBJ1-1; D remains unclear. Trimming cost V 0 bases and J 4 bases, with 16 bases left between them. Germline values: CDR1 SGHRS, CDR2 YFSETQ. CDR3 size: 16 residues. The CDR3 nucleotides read TGCGCCAGCAGCTTGGACAGACCCCCGCGGAGCACTGAAGCTTTCTTT. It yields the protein CASSLDRPPRSTEAFF.